Shown below are 16 T cell receptor beta chains from a single sample sequenced in a study of T cells after yellow fever vaccination. TCRdb reprocessed the 5' RACE reads via MiXCR and lists one record per CDR3 protein. The sample has 100,000 to 150,000 distinct CDR3 sequences; roughly 15% are singletons. The sequencing used CD8+ T cells sorted from PBMCs, collected 5 days after the yellow fever booster vaccination. The origin of the receptors is a man between 18 and 29 years old who received the YFV17D yellow fever vaccine.

This clonotype showed up many times. This chain connects TRBV6-6 to TRBJ2-2, with no clear D. The CDR3 covers 11 residues. Germline CDR1 is MNHNY and CDR2 is SVGAGI (reference sequence). Between the trimmed V and J ends, which lost 2 bases and 7 bases, there was a span of 2 bases. CDR3 bases: TGTGCCAGCAGTTACGGCGGGGAGCTGTTTTTT. This sequence encodes CASSYGGELFF.

This clonotype was recorded once. The rearrangement links TRBV28 to TRBJ2-3; tentatively, D is TRBD1 (6 bases). The germline V gene encodes CDR1 MDHEN and CDR2 SYDVKM. Trimming cost V 3 bases and J 6 bases, with 16 bases left between them. The CDR3 is made up of 15 amino acids. The CDR3 DNA is TGTGCCAGCAGTTTTACGGGATTTAGGGGGGATACGCAGTATTTT. Its protein is CASSFTGFRGDTQYF.

This sequence joins TRBV7-3 and TRBJ2-7; perhaps TRBD1 as D (7 bases). The CDR3 is made up of 19 amino acids. V was cut by 2 bases and J by 0 bases, with 23 bases left in between. CDR1 and CDR2 from the germline V gene are SGHTA and FQGTGA. CDR3 protein: CASSLWLGRDRSSSYEQYV. The CDR3 DNA is TGTGCCAGCAGCTTATGGTTGGGGCGGGACAGATCGAGCTCCTACGAGCAGTACGTC.

The chain uses TRBV28 and TRBJ1-6, with D possibly being TRBD1 (5 bases). V lost 5 bases, J lost 12 bases, and 11 bases lay in between. CDR1 and CDR2 (germline): MDHEN, SYDVKM. The CDR3 runs 12 residues. The CDR3 protein is CASSGPRGPLHF. Here the CDR3 DNA reads TGTGCCAGCAGTGGTCCGAGGGGACCCCTCCACTTT.

This chain joins TRBV7-9 and TRBJ2-7, with a weak D call TRBD2 (6 bases). Trimming removed 3 bases from V and 3 bases from J, with 9 bases in between. The germline V gene encodes CDR1 SEHNR and CDR2 FQNEAQ (reference sequence). The CDR3 runs 13 residues. CDR3 bases: TGTGCCAGCAGCTTGGAGGGAATCTACGAGCAGTACGTC. This translates into CASSLEGIYEQYV.

This clonotype has just a few counts. The chain is built from TRBV20-1 and TRBJ2-3; 13 bases map to TRBD2. Germline V gene lookup returns CDR1 DFQATT and CDR2 SNEGSKA (reference sequence). The J segment lost 3 bases and the V segment lost 3 bases, leaving 9 bases of the junction unmatched. This CDR3 comprises 17 residues. The CDR3 reads CSASPGLAGMVTDTQYF. CDR3 in DNA: TGCAGTGCTAGCCCGGGACTAGCGGGGATGGTGACAGATACGCAGTATTTT.

The chain carries TRBV20-1 and TRBJ2-5, with D perhaps matching TRBD1 or TRBD2 (5 bases each). Germline loops: CDR1 DFQATT, CDR2 SNEGSKA (reference sequence). The CDR3 spans 12 residues. With 6 bases removed from V and 0 bases from J, the gap between germline ends came to 8 bases. The CDR3 DNA is TGCAGTGCCAGGGACCACCAAGAGACCCAGTACTTC. As protein: CSARDHQETQYF.

This sequence joins TRBV4-1 and TRBJ1-2; D perhaps matches TRBD1 (5 bases). The germline V and J ends were trimmed by 4 bases and 6 bases, with 12 bases remaining between them. CDR1 MGHRA and CDR2 YSYEKL come from the germline V gene. This CDR3 spans 13 amino acids. The CDR3 nucleotides read TGCGCCAGCAGCCCCCCGTGGGGCGATGGCTACACCTTC. Translated, it gives CASSPPWGDGYTF.

The chain carries TRBV29-1 and TRBJ1-2; D unresolved. The V and J ends lost 7 bases and 8 bases respectively, with 14 bases between them. Germline-derived CDR1 and CDR2 are SQVTM and ANQGSEA. This CDR3 has 11 residues. The CDR3 reads CSAVGDGGYTF. DNA of the CDR3: TGCAGCGCGGTCGGGGATGGGGGCTACACCTTC.

This clonotype has just a few counts. The chain joins TRBV5-4 to TRBJ1-1; maybe TRBD1 (6 bases). V shed 4 bases and J shed 3 bases, with 19 bases lying between them. Germline CDR1 is SGHNT and CDR2 is YYREEE (reference sequence). The CDR3 is 16 residues long. The CDR3 region has the DNA TGTGCCAGCAGCCAAAACTCACAGGGAAGGGACACTGAAGCTTTCTTT. Amino acids: CASSQNSQGRDTEAFF. The variable domain in full, with the rest retrieved from reference TRBV5-4 and TRBJ1-1, is ETGVTQSPTHLIKTRGQQVTLRCSSQSGHNTVSWYQQALGQGPQFIFQYYREEENGRGNFPPRFSGLQFPNYSSELNVNALELDDSALYLCASSQNSQGRDTEAFFGQGTRLTVV.

Points on this clonotype: This could be a read error, since a much larger clone is one nucleotide away. The chain employs TRBV12-3 or TRBV12-4 and TRBJ1-1, with unresolved D. This CDR3 is built from 12 residues. Trimming took off 6 bases at V and 5 bases at J, with 10 bases between the two ends. DNA of the CDR3: TGTGCCAGCAGCCAAGGGTGGACTGAAGCTTTCTTT. Protein: CASSQGWTEAFF.

V usage is TRBV28 and J usage is TRBJ2-2, with D perhaps matching TRBD2 (7 bases). CDR3 length: 17 residues. Germline V gene sequence: CDR1 MDHEN, CDR2 SYDVKM. Trimming cost V 5 bases and J 5 bases, with 21 bases left between them. The DNA of the CDR3 is TGTGCCAGCAGTCCCGACGAGGGGGGAGCGGGAACCGGGGAGCTGTTTTTT. It is translated as CASSPDEGGAGTGELFF.

This clonotype was seen a few times. V usage is TRBV15 and J usage is TRBJ1-5; D gene uncertain. Germline V gene data show CDR1 as LNHNV and CDR2 as YYDKDF (reference sequence). V was shortened by 1 base and J by 6 bases, with 10 bases between the two germline ends. This CDR3 is 14 amino acids long. The CDR3, as DNA: TGTGCCACCAGCAGAGGGGCGCAGCGTCAGCCCCAGCATTTT. It encodes CATSRGAQRQPQHF.

This clonotype was picked up a small number of times. The chain combines TRBV27 with TRBJ2-1; 10 nucleotides agree with TRBD1. CDR1 and CDR2 (germline): MNHEY, SMNVEV (reference sequence). CDR3 length equals 14 residues. V lost 8 bases and J lost 2; bases outside the gene matches: 3. CDR3 nucleotide sequence: TGTGCCAGCGGGGGACAGGGGACCTACAATGAGCAGTTCTTC. Its protein is CASGGQGTYNEQFF.

This chain connects TRBV4-3 to TRBJ2-3; D remains ambiguous. The CDR3 spans 14 residues. Trimming pared 0 bases from V and 1 base from J, leaving 5 bases between. CDR1 and CDR2 from the germline V gene are LGHNA and YSLEER. In nucleotides, the CDR3 is TGCGCCAGCAGCCAAGAATTCGGCACAGATACGCAGTATTTT. Encoded protein: CASSQEFGTDTQYF.

Many counts were recorded for this clonotype. The chain joins TRBV29-1 to TRBJ2-3; 9 nucleotides match TRBD1. Germline CDR1 and CDR2: SQVTM and ANQGSEA. Unmatched junction bases numbered 6, after V lost 7 bases and J lost 4 bases. There are 13 residues in the CDR3. CDR3 protein: CSGRDREPDTQYF. Here the CDR3 DNA reads TGCAGCGGGCGGGACAGGGAACCAGATACGCAGTATTTT.